One sample yielded the 17 T cell receptor beta chains listed below, sequenced in a study of T-cell memory formation after mild COVID-19. MiXCR, run by TCRdb on the 5' RACE reads, gives a single entry per CDR3 protein. The sample holds some 260,000 distinct CDR3 sequences; approximately 16% are singletons and the top ten take around 3.4%. Specimen: PBMCs or a T cell subset sorted from them (not recorded which). These receptor sequences come from a man aged 18 to 35 who had mild COVID-19 (a few samples of this study predate the infection). Cell type and time point are not known.

This clonotype occurred a few times. This rearrangement joins TRBV10-3 to TRBJ2-1, with TRBD2 matching over 10 bases. Unmatched junction bases numbered 10, after V lost 4 bases and J lost 7 bases. CDR1 and CDR2 (germline): ENHRY, SYGVKD. The CDR3 totals 16 residues. CDR3 in amino acids: CAISGQSGGALNEQFF. The CDR3 DNA sequence: TGTGCCATCAGTGGCCAAAGCGGGGGGGCCCTGAATGAGCAGTTCTTC.

This clonotype was found a few times. The V call is TRBV7-2, the J call TRBJ1-6; 7 positions match TRBD1. Germline V gives CDR1 SGHTA, CDR2 FQGNSA. The V segment lost 3 bases and the J segment 7 bases; nucleotides outside the gene matches: 9. CDR3 length equals 16 residues. CDR3 in amino acids: CASSFPGRGFNSPLHF. CDR3 nucleotides: TGTGCCAGCAGCTTTCCCGGCAGGGGGTTCAATTCACCCCTCCACTTT.

This clonotype was observed a few times. The chain recombines TRBV20-1 with TRBJ1-5; D perhaps matches TRBD1 (5 bases). The CDR3 totals 14 residues. The germline V gene has CDR1 DFQATT and CDR2 SNEGSKA (reference sequence). V was clipped by 3 bases and J by 2 bases, with 11 bases between them. The CDR3 spells CSARGGARNQPQHF. Here the CDR3 DNA reads TGCAGTGCTAGGGGTGGGGCGCGCAATCAGCCCCAGCATTTT.

This clonotype was counted only a few times. The chain couples TRBV3-1 to TRBJ1-1; no clear D gene. V was shortened by 8 bases and J by 5 bases, with 9 bases between the two germline ends. The CDR3 runs 11 residues. Per the germline V gene, CDR1 is LGHDT and CDR2 is YNNKEL (reference sequence). The CDR3 nucleotides are TGTGCCAGCCAAGGGAGAACTGAAGCTTTCTTT. It specifies CASQGRTEAFF.

The chain couples TRBV4-2 to TRBJ2-1; possible D gene TRBD2, 7 bases. CDR1 is LGHNA and CDR2 is YNFKEQ in the germline V gene. This CDR3 contains 15 residues. V lost 7 bases and J lost 8, with 21 bases in between. The CDR3: CASTTPGAGVDEQFF. In DNA form, the CDR3 reads TGTGCCAGCACCACTCCAGGGGCGGGGGTGGATGAGCAGTTCTTC.

The gene calls are TRBV6-5 and TRBJ1-2; unclear D gene. This CDR3 contains 15 residues. Looked up from germline, CDR1 is MNHEY and CDR2 is SVGAGI. V lost 0 bases and J lost 4, with 12 bases in between. The CDR3 reads CASSYSIGSGYGYTF. CDR3 DNA sequence: TGTGCCAGCAGTTACTCGATTGGGTCGGGCTATGGCTACACCTTC.

This clonotype was seen more than once but under ten times. The rearrangement links TRBV7-2 to TRBJ2-3, with D possibly matching TRBD1 (5 bases). This CDR3 is built from 17 residues. CDR1 SGHTA and CDR2 FQGNSA come from the germline V gene. Trimming left V 3 bases short and J 4 bases short, with 20 bases between. The CDR3: CASSFQTRTDSADTQYF. As DNA, the CDR3 is TGTGCCAGCAGCTTCCAGACCAGAACCGACAGCGCAGATACGCAGTATTTT.

Here the CDR3 DNA reads TGTGCCAGCTCACGGGACAGCGGGCGGTTGGATACGCAGTATTTT. Translation gives CASSRDSGRLDTQYF. The chain couples TRBV18 to TRBJ2-3, with a tentative D call TRBD1 (7 bases). CDR3 length: 15 amino acids. CDR1 and CDR2 from the germline V gene are KGHSH and LQKENI. With 4 bases removed from V and 6 bases from J, the gap between germline ends came to 17 bases.

The gene calls are TRBV4-3 and TRBJ1-3; D not certain. V lost 6 bases and J lost 1, with 7 bases in between. Germline V gene lookup returns CDR1 LGHNA and CDR2 YSLEER. The CDR3 consists of 13 residues. As DNA, the CDR3 is TGCGCCAGCAGTTCTGAGTCTGGAAACACCATATATTTT. Its translation is CASSSESGNTIYF.

The sample holds a few counts of this clonotype. The genes are TRBV12-3 or TRBV12-4 and TRBJ1-3; no firm D call. Trimming removed 4 bases from V and 0 bases from J, with 7 bases in between. This CDR3 has 14 residues. CDR3 region: CASSSEFSGNTIYF. The CDR3 DNA sequence: TGTGCCAGCAGTTCGGAGTTCTCTGGAAACACCATATATTTT.

This clonotype was seen a handful of times. J is TRBJ2-2 and V is TRBV7-3; D may match TRBD1 or TRBD2 (6 bases each). Germline CDR1 reads SGHTA; CDR2 reads FQGTGA. The length of the CDR3 is 16 residues. Trimming pared 4 bases from V and 9 bases from J, leaving 21 bases between. The CDR3 DNA reads TGTGCCAGCAGCTCCTTGATGGGGGGCCCCGCCCGGGAGCTGTTTTTT. It translates to CASSSLMGGPARELFF.

The gene calls are TRBV5-5 and TRBJ1-2; D perhaps matches TRBD1 (5 bases). Trimming shortened V by 2 bases and J by 4 bases, and 12 bases separated the two germline ends. The CDR3 is 14 residues long. Germline CDR1 and CDR2: SGHKS and YYEKEE (reference sequence). The CDR3 DNA follows: TGTGCCAGCAGCTTAAGGCAGGGCACCTATGGCTACACCTTC. It specifies CASSLRQGTYGYTF.

The V call is TRBV11-2, the J call TRBJ1-2; D uncertain. The V and J ends lost 5 bases and 8 bases respectively, with 12 bases between them. The CDR3 consists of 12 residues. Germline values: CDR1 SGHAT, CDR2 FQNNGV. CDR3 residues: CASSTSSSGYTF. The CDR3 DNA reads as TGTGCCAGCAGCACATCGAGTAGCGGCTACACCTTC.

The J gene is TRBJ2-5, the V gene TRBV5-1; TRBD1 might be the D (6 bases). Trimming took off 0 bases at V and 12 bases at J, with 9 bases between the two ends. In germline, CDR1 is SGHRS, CDR2 YFSETQ. The CDR3 contains 11 residues. The CDR3 DNA is TGCGCCAGCAGCTTGGATGGGGGCAAGTACTTC. Translating gives CASSLDGGKYF.

CDR3 bases: TGCGCCAGCAGCTCTGAAGATTGGAACACTGAAGCTTTCTTT. Its protein product is CASSSEDWNTEAFF. V is TRBV5-1 and J is TRBJ1-1; D is ambiguous. The CDR3 length is 14 residues. Germline CDR1 SGHRS, CDR2 YFSETQ. V dropped 3 bases and J dropped 1 base, with 10 bases sitting between them.

This rearrangement joins TRBV5-1 to TRBJ2-6; no definite D call. CDR1 is SGHRS and CDR2 is YFSETQ in the germline V gene. The CDR3 has 15 amino acids. Trimming took 4 bases from V and 0 from J, leaving 8 bases between them. The CDR3 sequence is CASSPKGSGANVLTF. The CDR3 DNA reads TGCGCCAGCAGCCCCAAAGGCTCTGGGGCCAACGTCCTGACTTTC. Together with reference TRBV5-1 and TRBJ2-6, the CDR3 gives the full variable domain: KAGVTQTPRYLIKTRGQQVTLSCSPISGHRSVSWYQQTPGQGLQFLFEYFSETQRNKGNFPGRFSGRQFSNSRSEMNVSTLELGDSALYLCASSPKGSGANVLTFGAGSRLTVL.

A few counts support this clonotype. This chain uses TRBV28 with TRBJ1-3; D possibly corresponds to TRBD1 (5 bases). The germline V gene has CDR1 MDHEN and CDR2 SYDVKM. The CDR3 consists of 14 residues. V shed 6 bases and J shed 0 bases, with 9 bases lying between them. The CDR3 loop is CASSSGTSGNTIYF. The CDR3 DNA reads TGTGCCAGCAGCTCGGGGACCTCTGGAAACACCATATATTTT.